This TCR beta chain was observed in a study of CD8 T cells in ankylosing spondylitis. Study results and caveats: Some motif variants were previously reported in reactive arthritis synovial fluid and blood. In ankylosing spondylitis patients, matched synovial fluid reportedly showed significant enrichment of disease-linked clones. What appeared characteristic of ankylosing spondylitis blood was a TCR beta motif of 7 or 8 highly homologous variants. Disease-linked clones proved CD8+ and comparatively uncommon in peripheral blood.

The CDR3 length is 14 residues. Trimming at V came to 5 bases and at J to 6 bases, leaving 4 bases not matched to a gene. CDR1 and CDR2 (germline): DFQATT, SNEGSKA (reference sequence). Concerning this clonotype itself: Antigen specificity is unknown.

Quantitative 5'-RACE with molecular barcodes produced the TCR beta libraries. Via MiXCR, TCRdb re-called the 5' RACE reads, giving one row per CDR3 protein. The sample carries around 440,000 distinct CDR3 sequences, more than 15% recorded once. Sequencing input: blood, either unsorted or a sorted T cell fraction (not recorded which). The gene calls are TRBV20-1 and TRBJ1-6, with TRBD1 matching 10 bases. The TCR originated in a male donor with ankylosing spondylitis. The DNA for the CDR3 is TGCAGTGCTCGACAGGGGGCCTCTAATTCACCCCTCCACTTT. Protein sequence: CSARQGASNSPLHF.